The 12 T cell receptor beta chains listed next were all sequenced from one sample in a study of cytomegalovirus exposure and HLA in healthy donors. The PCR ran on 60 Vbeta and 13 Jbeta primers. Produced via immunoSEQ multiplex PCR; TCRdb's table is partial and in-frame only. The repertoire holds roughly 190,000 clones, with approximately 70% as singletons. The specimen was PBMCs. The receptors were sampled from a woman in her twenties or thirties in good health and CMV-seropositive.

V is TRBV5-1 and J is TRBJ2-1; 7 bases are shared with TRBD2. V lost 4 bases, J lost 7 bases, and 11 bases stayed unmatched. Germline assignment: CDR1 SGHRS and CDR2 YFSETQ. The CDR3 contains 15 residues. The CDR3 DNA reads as TGCGCCAGCAGCGAAGAAGCGGGAAATTATAATGAGCAGTTCTTC. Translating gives CASSEEAGNYNEQFF.

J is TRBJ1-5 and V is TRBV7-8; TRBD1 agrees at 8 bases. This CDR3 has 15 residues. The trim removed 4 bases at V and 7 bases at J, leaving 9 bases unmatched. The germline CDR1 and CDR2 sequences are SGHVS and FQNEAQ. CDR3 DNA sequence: TGTGCCAGCAGCTCCGGACAGGGAGAAGGACAGCCCCAGCATTTT. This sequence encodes CASSSGQGEGQPQHF.

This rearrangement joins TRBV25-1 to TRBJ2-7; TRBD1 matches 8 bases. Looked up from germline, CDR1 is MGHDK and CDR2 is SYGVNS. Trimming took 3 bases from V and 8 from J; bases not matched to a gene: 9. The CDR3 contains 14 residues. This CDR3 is CASSDPGQGSQQYF. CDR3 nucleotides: TGTGCCAGCAGTGACCCCGGACAGGGCAGTCAGCAGTACTTC.

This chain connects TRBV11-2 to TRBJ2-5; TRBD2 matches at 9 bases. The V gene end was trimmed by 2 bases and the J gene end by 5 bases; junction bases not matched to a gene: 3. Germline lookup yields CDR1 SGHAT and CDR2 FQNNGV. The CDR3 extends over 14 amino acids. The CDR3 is CASSLLAGEETQYF. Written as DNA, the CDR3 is TGTGCCAGCAGCTTATTAGCGGGAGAGGAGACCCAGTACTTC.

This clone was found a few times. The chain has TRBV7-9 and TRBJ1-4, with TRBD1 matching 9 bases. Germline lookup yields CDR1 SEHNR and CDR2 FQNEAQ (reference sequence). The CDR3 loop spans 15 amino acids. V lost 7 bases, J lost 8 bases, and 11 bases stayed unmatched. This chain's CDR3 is CASTPSDRGGEKLFF. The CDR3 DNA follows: TGTGCCAGCACCCCTTCGGACAGGGGCGGCGAAAAACTGTTTTTT.

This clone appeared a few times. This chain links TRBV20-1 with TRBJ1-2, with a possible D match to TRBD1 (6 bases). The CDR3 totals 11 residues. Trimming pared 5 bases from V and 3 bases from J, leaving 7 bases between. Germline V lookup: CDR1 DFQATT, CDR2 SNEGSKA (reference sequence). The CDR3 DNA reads TGCAGTGCTCGGACAGACTATGGCTACACCTTC. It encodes CSARTDYGYTF.

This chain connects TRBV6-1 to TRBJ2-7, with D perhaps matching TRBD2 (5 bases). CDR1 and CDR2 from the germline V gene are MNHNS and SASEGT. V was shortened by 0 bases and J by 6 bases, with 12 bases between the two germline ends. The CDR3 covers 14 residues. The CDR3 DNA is TGTGCCAGCAGTGAAGCAAGGCTAGCCTTCGAGCAGTACTTC. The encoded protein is CASSEARLAFEQYF.

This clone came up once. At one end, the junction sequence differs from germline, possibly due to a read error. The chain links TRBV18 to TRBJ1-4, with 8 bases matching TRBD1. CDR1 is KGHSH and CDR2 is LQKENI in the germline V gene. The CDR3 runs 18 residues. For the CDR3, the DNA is TGTGCCAGCTCACTTCTGGACAGGGCCTCCTCCGGAAATGGAAAACTGTTTTTT. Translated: CASSLLDRASSGNGKLFF. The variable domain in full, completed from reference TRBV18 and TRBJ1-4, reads NAGVMQNPRHLVRRRGQEARLRCSPMKGHSHVYWYRQLPEEGLKFMVYLQKENIIDESGMPKERFSAEFPKEGPSILRIQQVVRGDSAAYFCASSLLDRASSGNGKLFFGSGTQLSVL.

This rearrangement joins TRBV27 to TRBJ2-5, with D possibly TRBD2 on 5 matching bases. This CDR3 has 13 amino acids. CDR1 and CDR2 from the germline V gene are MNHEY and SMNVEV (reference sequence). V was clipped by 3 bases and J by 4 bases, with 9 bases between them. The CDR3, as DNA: TGTGCCAGCAGTTTGGGTCGGGGAGAGACCCAGTACTTC. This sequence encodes CASSLGRGETQYF.

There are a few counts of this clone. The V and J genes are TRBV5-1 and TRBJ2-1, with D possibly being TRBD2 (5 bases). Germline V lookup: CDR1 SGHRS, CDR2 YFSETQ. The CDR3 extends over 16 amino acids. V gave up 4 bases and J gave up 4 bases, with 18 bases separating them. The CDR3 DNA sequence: TGCGCCAGCAGCCGGATATCTAGCAGGTCTTACAATGAGCAGTTCTTC. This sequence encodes CASSRISSRSYNEQFF.

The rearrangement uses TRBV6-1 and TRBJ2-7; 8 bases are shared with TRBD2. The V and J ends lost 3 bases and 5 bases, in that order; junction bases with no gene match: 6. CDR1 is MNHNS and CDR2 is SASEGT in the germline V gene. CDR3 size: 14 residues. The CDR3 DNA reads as TGTGCCAGCAGTGACCAGCGGGAGCCCCACGAGCAGTACTTC. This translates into CASSDQREPHEQYF.

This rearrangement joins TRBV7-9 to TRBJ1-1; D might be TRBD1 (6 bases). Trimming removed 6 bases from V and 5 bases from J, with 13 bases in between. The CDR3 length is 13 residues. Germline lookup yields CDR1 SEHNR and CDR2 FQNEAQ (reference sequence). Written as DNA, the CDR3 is TGTGCCAGCAGAAGGGGGACGGCGACTGAAGCTTTCTTT. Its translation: CASRRGTATEAFF.